This passage covers 17 T cell receptor beta chains from one sample sequenced in a study of blood T cell repertoires in COVID-19. Assay used: immunoSEQ multiplex PCR; TCRdb lists only in-frame clones, some missing. The sample carries about 38,000 clones, 85% recorded once. The sequenced material came from peripheral blood. All receptors come from a man aged 45-65 years with active COVID-19.

The rearrangement joins TRBV28 to TRBJ2-2; TRBD2 might be the D (7 bases). The V and J ends lost 10 bases and 4 bases respectively, with 16 bases between them. From germline, CDR1 is MDHEN and CDR2 SYDVKM. CDR3 length: 14 residues. CDR3 sequence (DNA): TGTGCCACCAATTTTAGGGGGGGCACCGGGGAGCTGTTTTTT. Translating gives CATNFRGGTGELFF. Full variable domain (rest looked up from reference TRBV28 and TRBJ2-2): DVKVTQSSRYLVKRTGEKVFLECVQDMDHENMFWYRQDPGLGLRLIYFSYDVKMKEKGDIPEGYSVSREKKERFSLILESASTNQTSMYLCATNFRGGTGELFFGEGSRLTVL.

This clone came up a few times. The chain has TRBV27 and TRBJ1-6; 9 positions agree with TRBD1. CDR1 is MNHEY and CDR2 is SMNVEV in the germline V gene (reference sequence). This CDR3 region has 14 residues. V shed 2 bases and J 7 bases; nucleotides not matched to a gene: 0. CDR3 sequence: CASSLDRGNSPLHF. The DNA for the CDR3 is TGTGCCAGCAGTTTAGACAGGGGGAATTCACCCCTCCACTTT.

V gene TRBV5-1 combines with J gene TRBJ1-1; D might be TRBD1 (5 bases). Germline-derived CDR1 and CDR2 are SGHRS and YFSETQ. Trimming shortened V by 4 bases and J by 3 bases, and 19 bases separated the two germline ends. This CDR3 comprises 16 residues. The CDR3 sequence: CASSVLSGHTYTEAFF. The CDR3 DNA sequence: TGCGCCAGCAGCGTGTTGTCAGGGCACACGTACACTGAAGCTTTCTTT.

This clone was found once. The rearrangement links TRBV4-1 to TRBJ2-7; TRBD2 aligns across 8 bases. The V gene's germline CDR1 is MGHRA and CDR2 YSYEKL. CDR3 length: 17 amino acids. Trimming at V came to 1 base and at J to 3 bases, leaving 11 bases not matched to a gene. This CDR3 reads CASSQGWVAGRNYEQYF. The CDR3 nucleotides read TGCGCCAGCAGCCAAGGGTGGGTAGCGGGAAGAAACTACGAGCAGTACTTC.

This rearrangement joins TRBV5-1 to TRBJ1-5; D is undetermined. CDR3 length: 18 residues. Per germline, CDR1 SGHRS and CDR2 YFSETQ. Trimming cost V 4 bases and J 1 base, with 21 bases left between them. CDR3 protein: CASSPTPRTDLSNQPQHF. The DNA for the CDR3 is TGCGCCAGCAGCCCAACACCCAGGACTGATTTAAGCAATCAGCCCCAGCATTTT.

This chain joins TRBV7-9 and TRBJ1-1, with a weak D call TRBD1 (6 bases). In germline, CDR1 is SEHNR, CDR2 FQNEAQ (reference sequence). The V end was cut by 5 bases, the J end by 4 bases, with 17 bases between. The CDR3 runs 15 residues. The chain's CDR3 is CASSPQGRRGTEAFF. CDR3 in DNA: TGTGCCAGCAGCCCCCAGGGGAGAAGAGGCACTGAAGCTTTCTTT.

The chain employs TRBV6-2 or TRBV6-3 and TRBJ1-4, with 8 bases identical to TRBD1. The CDR3 spans 17 residues. V trimming: 0 bases; J trimming: 7 bases; junction bases outside the gene matches: 10. The germline gives CDR1 MNHEY, CDR2 SVGEGT. CDR3 residues: CASSYSSASGGVEKLFF. CDR3 coding DNA: TGTGCCAGCAGTTACTCGAGTGCTTCAGGGGGCGTTGAAAAACTGTTTTTT.

V and J are TRBV7-2 and TRBJ2-3; D is possibly TRBD1 (6 bases). This CDR3 region has 13 residues. Germline CDR1 SGHTA, CDR2 FQGNSA. V was pared by 5 bases and J by 1 base, with 7 bases between. CDR3 nucleotide sequence: TGTGCCAGCAGCCCAGGGGGCACAGATACGCAGTATTTT. This sequence encodes CASSPGGTDTQYF.

The chain is built from TRBV6-2 or TRBV6-3 and TRBJ1-5, with D maybe TRBD1 (6 bases). Germline values: CDR1 MNHEY, CDR2 SVGEGT. V was shortened by 0 bases and J by 1 base, with 13 bases between the two germline ends. The CDR3 runs to 17 residues. The chain's CDR3 is CASSYSTGGASNQPQHF. The CDR3 region has the DNA TGTGCCAGCAGTTACTCAACTGGGGGCGCGAGCAATCAGCCCCAGCATTTT.

The gene calls are TRBV6-2 or TRBV6-3 and TRBJ1-5, with TRBD1 identical over 8 bases. J gave up 0 bases and V 2 bases, and 9 bases lay outside the gene matches. This CDR3 has 18 residues. Germline assignment: CDR1 MNHEY and CDR2 SVGEGT. CDR3 coding DNA: TGTGCCAGCAGTTACACGGCAGGGGGCGTATATAGCAATCAGCCCCAGCATTTT. Its translation: CASSYTAGGVYSNQPQHF.

The gene calls are TRBV2 and TRBJ1-1, with D unresolved. The ends were cut back, 0 bases at V and 5 bases at J, with 19 bases in the middle. This CDR3 is built from 17 residues. CDR1 is SNHLY and CDR2 is FYNNEI in the germline V gene. The CDR3 nucleotides read TGTGCCAGCAGTGAAGCGCAGAGGATAGGTCGGTTTACTGAAGCTTTCTTT. Its protein is CASSEAQRIGRFTEAFF.

The chain has TRBV7-9 and TRBJ2-3, with D possibly TRBD2 on 6 matching bases. Germline V gene lookup returns CDR1 SEHNR and CDR2 FQNEAQ (reference sequence). CDR3 length: 15 residues. The V end lost 5 bases, the J end lost 3 bases, and 15 bases lay between the germline ends. The CDR3 DNA reads as TGTGCCAGCAGCCGCCAGGAGGGCTGGACAGATACGCAGTATTTT. Translated, it gives CASSRQEGWTDTQYF.

This clone was recorded a few times. The chain combines TRBV11-3 with TRBJ2-1; D may be TRBD2 (6 bases). CDR3 length equals 16 residues. Trimming cost V 1 base and J 5 bases, with 15 bases left between them. CDR1 is SGHNT and CDR2 is YENEEA in the germline V gene. CDR3 protein: CASSLGPGRGDNEQFF. CDR3 coding DNA: TGTGCCAGCAGCTTAGGCCCTGGGCGGGGAGACAATGAGCAGTTCTTC.

The chain carries TRBV10-3 and TRBJ1-2; the match to TRBD1 covers 10 bases. V was clipped by 6 bases and J by 8 bases; unmatched bases: 3. The CDR3 contains 12 residues. The V gene's germline CDR1 is ENHRY and CDR2 SYGVKD. The CDR3: CAIRRDRGGYTF. The DNA for the CDR3 is TGTGCCATCAGGCGGGACAGGGGAGGCTACACCTTC.

The table lists this clone with a few counts. The chain uses TRBV6-6 and TRBJ1-1, with 7 bases that match TRBD1. Per germline, CDR1 MNHNY and CDR2 SVGAGI (reference sequence). Losses at the gene ends were 9 bases for V and 0 bases for J; bases not matched to a gene: 7. There are 14 residues in the CDR3. The CDR3 spells CASRQGYLNTEAFF. The DNA of the CDR3 is TGTGCCAGTCGACAGGGTTATTTGAACACTGAAGCTTTCTTT.

V is TRBV7-9 and J is TRBJ2-1; no firm D call. Trimming cost V 2 bases and J 8 bases, with 4 bases left between them. CDR3 length: 11 residues. Germline CDR1 and CDR2: SEHNR and FQNEAQ (reference sequence). This CDR3 reads CASSLYYEQFF. DNA for the CDR3: TGTGCCAGCAGCTTATATTATGAGCAGTTCTTC. Combining the CDR3 with reference TRBV7-9 and TRBJ2-1 gives the whole variable domain DTGVSQNPRHKITKRGQNVTFRCDPISEHNRLYWYRQTLGQGPEFLTYFQNEAQLEKSRLLSDRFSAERPKGSFSTLEIQRTEQGDSAMYLCASSLYYEQFFGPGTRLTVL.

J is TRBJ1-1 and V is TRBV28, with D maybe TRBD1 (5 bases). The CDR3 loop spans 15 amino acids. Germline V gives CDR1 MDHEN, CDR2 SYDVKM. Trimming pared 3 bases from V and 4 bases from J, leaving 15 bases between. The CDR3 sequence: CASSFTTDGGTEAFF. CDR3 nucleotides: TGTGCCAGCAGTTTCACGACAGACGGGGGCACTGAAGCTTTCTTT.